Below are 2 T cell receptor beta chains sequenced from a single sample in a study of cytomegalovirus exposure and HLA in healthy donors. The PCR was carried out with 60 Vbeta primers and 13 Jbeta primers. TCRdb's copy holds only in-frame clones and misses some; the assay was immunoSEQ multiplex PCR. The sample contains 95,000 to 150,000 clones, around 80% of which appear only once. Sequenced material: PBMCs. All receptors derive from a young man in good health and CMV-seronegative.

The count of this clone is one. The V gene is TRBV10-3, the J gene TRBJ2-3; 7 nucleotides line up with TRBD2. Looked up from germline, CDR1 is ENHRY and CDR2 is SYGVKD. This CDR3 region has 20 residues. With V trimmed by 0 bases and J by 0 bases, 15 bases remained unmatched. The CDR3 spells CAISESLLAGGGTSTDTQYF. The CDR3, as DNA: TGTGCCATCAGTGAGTCGTTACTGGCTGGCGGGGGAACTAGCACAGATACGCAGTATTTT.

The CDR3 DNA reads TGTGCCAGTAGTGGGCAGGGGGCGTTAGGATATGGCTACACCTTC. Amino acid sequence: CASSGQGALGYGYTF. The chain couples TRBV19 to TRBJ1-2; 8 bases map to TRBD1. With V trimmed by 5 bases and J by 5 bases, 10 bases remained unmatched. This CDR3 is 15 amino acids long. The V gene's germline CDR1 is LNHDA and CDR2 SQIVND (reference sequence).